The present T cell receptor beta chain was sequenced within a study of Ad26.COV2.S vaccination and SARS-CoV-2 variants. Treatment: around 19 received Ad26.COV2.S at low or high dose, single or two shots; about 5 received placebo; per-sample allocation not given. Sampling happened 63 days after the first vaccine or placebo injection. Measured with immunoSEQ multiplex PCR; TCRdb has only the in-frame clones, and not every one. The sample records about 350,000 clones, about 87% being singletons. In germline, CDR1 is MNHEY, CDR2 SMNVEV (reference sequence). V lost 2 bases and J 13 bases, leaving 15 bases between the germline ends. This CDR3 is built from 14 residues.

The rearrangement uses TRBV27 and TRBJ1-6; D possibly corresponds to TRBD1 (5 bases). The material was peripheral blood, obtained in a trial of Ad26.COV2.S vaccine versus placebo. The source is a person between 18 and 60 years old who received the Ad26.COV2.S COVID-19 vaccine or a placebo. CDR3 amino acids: CASSLRVPGNPLHF. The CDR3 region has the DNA TGTGCCAGCAGTTTAAGGGTGCCAGGGAACCCCCTCCACTTT.